The 21 T cell receptor beta chains below were found in one sample sequenced in a study of spatial heterogeneity in lung cancer. This sample's time point: blood at routine non-recurrence follow-up after resection. TCRdb reprocessed the 5' RACE reads with MiXCR, giving one entry per CDR3 protein. The sample lists about 20,000 distinct CDR3 sequences; approximately 9.1% were seen once. This material consisted of PBMCs, taken at follow-up. These receptors all come from a female donor with early-stage non-small cell lung cancer.

This chain joins TRBV3-1 and TRBJ2-7, with 9 bases that match TRBD1. V lost 4 bases to trimming and J lost 5 bases; unmatched junction nucleotides: 3. Germline assignment: CDR1 LGHDT and CDR2 YNNKEL (reference sequence). CDR3 length: 13 amino acids. The CDR3 coding sequence is TGTGCCAGCAGCCCCTGGACAGGGGACGAGCAGTACTTC. Amino acids: CASSPWTGDEQYF.

This clonotype was seen many times. The chain couples TRBV3-1 to TRBJ2-1; 14 bases are shared with TRBD2. Per the germline V gene, CDR1 is LGHDT and CDR2 is YNNKEL (reference sequence). CDR3 size: 16 residues. V gave up 4 bases and J gave up 2 bases; unmatched junction bases: 1. This CDR3 is CASSRLAGGTYNEQFF. CDR3 bases: TGTGCCAGCAGCCGACTAGCGGGAGGGACCTACAATGAGCAGTTCTTC.

The table lists this clonotype with a few counts. The gene calls are TRBV4-2 and TRBJ2-3, with TRBD2 identical over 9 bases. J lost 2 bases, V lost 1 base, and 10 bases had no gene match. The CDR3 totals 18 residues. CDR1 is LGHNA, CDR2 YNFKEQ, per germline. CDR3 in amino acids: CASSQVTPSGDTTDTQYF. Here the CDR3 DNA reads TGTGCCAGCAGCCAAGTGACGCCTAGCGGGGATACCACAGATACGCAGTATTTT.

This clonotype was observed at least ten times. The chain combines TRBV7-9 with TRBJ2-3, with D tentatively TRBD2 (6 bases). The CDR3 is made up of 14 amino acids. The germline V gene has CDR1 SEHNR and CDR2 FQNEAQ (reference sequence). V was shortened by 1 base and J by 4 bases, with 9 bases between the two germline ends. In DNA form, the CDR3 reads TGTGCCAGCAGCTTAGGGGACTCCGCAGATACGCAGTATTTT. Protein product: CASSLGDSADTQYF. Based on the CDR3 plus reference TRBV7-9 and TRBJ2-3, the full variable domain is DTGVSQNPRHKITKRGQNVTFRCDPISEHNRLYWYRQTLGQGPEFLTYFQNEAQLEKSRLLSDRFSAERPKGSFSTLEIQRTEQGDSAMYLCASSLGDSADTQYFGPGTRLTVL.

This clonotype was counted ten times or more. V usage is TRBV30 and J usage is TRBJ2-7; D gene uncertain. This CDR3 region has 12 residues. Deletions cut 0 bases from V and 3 bases from J, with 6 bases between. Germline V gene lookup returns CDR1 GTSNPN and CDR2 SVGIG (reference sequence). The CDR3: CAWSVFSYEQYF. CDR3 nucleotides: TGTGCCTGGAGTGTATTCAGCTACGAGCAGTACTTC.

The V gene is TRBV6-5, the J gene TRBJ1-1; D remains unclear. Trimming removed 8 bases from V and 4 bases from J, with 8 bases in between. The CDR3 spans 11 residues. Germline assignment: CDR1 MNHEY and CDR2 SVGAGI. CDR3 sequence: CASARGTEAFF. In nucleotides, the CDR3 is TGTGCCAGCGCGCGGGGCACTGAAGCTTTCTTT.

The sample holds many counts of this clonotype. V usage is TRBV4-3 and J usage is TRBJ2-1; the D is unclear. The V end was cut by 2 bases, the J end by 1 base, with 12 bases between. The germline gives CDR1 LGHNA, CDR2 YSLEER. The CDR3 sequence is 16 residues long. CDR3 protein: CASSQSEDLSYNEQFF. In DNA, the CDR3 is TGCGCCAGCAGCCAATCAGAGGACCTTTCCTACAATGAGCAGTTCTTC.

This clonotype was detected ten times or more. The V call is TRBV6-5, the J call TRBJ1-4; no firm D call. Looked up from germline, CDR1 is MNHEY and CDR2 is SVGAGI. Trimming took 6 bases from V and 6 from J, leaving 14 bases between them. This CDR3 region has 14 residues. Here the CDR3 DNA reads TGTGCCAGCAGCCCAATCCTAAGCTATGAAAAACTGTTTTTT. This sequence encodes CASSPILSYEKLFF.

J is TRBJ2-2 and V is TRBV29-1; 8 bases align to TRBD2. CDR3 size: 13 residues. V lost 6 bases, J lost 4 bases, and 4 bases stayed unmatched. Germline CDR1 SQVTM, CDR2 ANQGSEA. CDR3 protein: CSVGTSITGELFF. In DNA form, the CDR3 reads TGCAGCGTCGGGACTAGTATCACCGGGGAGCTGTTTTTT.

The CDR3 DNA follows: TGCAGTGCTAACTCAGGGTCGGAGCAGCCCCAGCATTTT. Its translation: CSANSGSEQPQHF. The V and J genes are TRBV20-1 and TRBJ1-5; possible D gene TRBD1, 5 bases. V gave up 4 bases and J gave up 7 bases, with 14 bases separating them. The length of the CDR3 is 13 residues. Looked up from germline, CDR1 is DFQATT and CDR2 is SNEGSKA (reference sequence).

This clonotype counts as medium-sized. The chain couples TRBV7-9 to TRBJ1-3; 8 positions agree with TRBD1. CDR1 is SEHNR and CDR2 is FQNEAQ in the germline V gene (reference sequence). V was pared by 4 bases and J by 1 base, with 6 bases of the junction left unmatched. This CDR3 is built from 16 residues. The CDR3 loop reads CASSSRTGFSGNTIYF. In nucleotides, the CDR3 is TGTGCCAGCAGCTCAAGGACAGGGTTTTCTGGAAACACCATATATTTT.

This clonotype was observed many times. The chain combines TRBV6-2 or TRBV6-3 with TRBJ1-1; 12 nucleotides match TRBD1. Germline CDR1 MNHEY, CDR2 SVGEGT. The CDR3 consists of 15 residues. With 5 bases clipped from V and 5 bases from J, the junction kept 6 bases outside the gene matches. CDR3 bases: TGTGCCAGCAGTAAGGGACAGGGGGCGATGACTGAAGCTTTCTTT. It translates to CASSKGQGAMTEAFF.

This clonotype was seen ten or more times. CDR3 residues: CASSETSGVTDTQYF. CDR3 bases: TGTGCCAGCAGTGAAACTAGCGGGGTGACAGATACGCAGTATTTT. The chain is built from TRBV7-9 and TRBJ2-3; 10 bases are shared with TRBD2. CDR3 size: 15 residues. Germline CDR1 and CDR2: SEHNR and FQNEAQ (reference sequence). Trimming removed 6 bases from V and 3 bases from J; junction bases left unmatched: 6.

The chain joins TRBV4-2 to TRBJ2-3, with D maybe TRBD2 (6 bases). The CDR3 has 18 amino acids. The germline gives CDR1 LGHNA, CDR2 YNFKEQ. V was shortened by 1 base and J by 2 bases, with 19 bases between the two germline ends. In DNA, the CDR3 is TGTGCCAGCAGCCAAGTGTTGGCTGGGGGACTTTTCACAGATACGCAGTATTTT. Amino acid sequence: CASSQVLAGGLFTDTQYF.

This clonotype showed up just a few times. The gene calls are TRBV11-2 and TRBJ1-2; D uncertain. This CDR3 has 17 amino acids. Trimming took off 0 bases at V and 2 bases at J, with 16 bases between the two ends. Germline V lookup: CDR1 SGHAT, CDR2 FQNNGV. CDR3 in amino acids: CASSLDRFRFTNYGYTF. As DNA, the CDR3 is TGTGCCAGCAGCTTAGATCGGTTCCGATTTACAAACTATGGCTACACCTTC.

As to this clonotype: This may arise from a read error, as a much more abundant clone is one base away. The chain uses TRBV28 and TRBJ2-3, with 9 bases that match TRBD1. The CDR3 consists of 15 residues. CDR1 and CDR2 (germline): MDHEN, SYDVKM. The trim removed 4 bases at V and 3 bases at J, leaving 5 bases unmatched. CDR3 nucleotide sequence: TGTGCCAGCAGTTCTTCCGGGACAGGGACAGATACGCAGTATTTT. Translation gives CASSSSGTGTDTQYF.

This clonotype was recorded many times. V is TRBV23-1 and J is TRBJ1-5; unclear D gene. TRBV23-1 is assigned to the ORF class and has an uncertain function. CDR3 length equals 12 residues. Between the trimmed V and J ends, which lost 8 bases and 3 bases, there was a span of 8 bases. The CDR3 DNA sequence: TGCGCCAGCGCCCCGACCAATCAGCCCCAGCATTTT. Amino acid sequence: CASAPTNQPQHF.

This clonotype was detected ten times or more. This rearrangement joins TRBV6-5 to TRBJ1-6, with D unclear. This CDR3 has 12 residues. Deletions cut 2 bases from V and 9 bases from J, with 5 bases between. CDR1 and CDR2 (germline): MNHEY, SVGAGI. The CDR3 loop reads CASSYSFSPLHF. The CDR3 DNA reads as TGTGCCAGCAGTTACAGCTTTTCACCCCTCCACTTT.

The chain recombines TRBV5-6 with TRBJ2-6, with 7 nucleotides matching TRBD1. Per germline, CDR1 SGHDT and CDR2 YYEEEE. CDR3 length equals 22 residues. J lost 0 bases, V lost 1 base, and 19 bases had no gene match. CDR3 DNA: TGTGCCAGCAGCTTGCCCCTCCGGGACAGCTGGCAACCTACCTCTGGGGCCAACGTCCTGACTTTC. Protein product: CASSLPLRDSWQPTSGANVLTF.

Points on this clonotype: At one end, the junction sequence differs from germline, possibly due to a read error. The chain is built from TRBV11-2 and TRBJ2-5; TRBD2 aligns across 10 bases. The CDR3 runs 13 residues. The germline V gene encodes CDR1 SGHAT and CDR2 FQNNGV. The CDR3 here is CASSLELAGPLDF. The DNA for the CDR3 is TGTGCCAGCAGCTTAGAACTAGCGGGGCCCCTAGACTTC. Complete variable domain (other parts from reference TRBV11-2 and TRBJ2-5): EAGVAQSPRYKIIEKRQSVAFWCNPISGHATLYWYQQILGQGPKLLIQFQNNGVVDDSQLPKDRFSAERLKGVDSTLKIQPAKLEDSAVYLCASSLELAGPLDFGPGTRLLVL.

This clonotype was counted between two and nine times. The CDR3 sequence: CASKGQGATGELFF. The CDR3 bases are TGTGCCAGCAAGGGACAGGGGGCCACCGGGGAGCTGTTTTTT. The rearrangement links TRBV25-1 to TRBJ2-2; 12 positions match TRBD1. J was trimmed by 4 bases and V by 7 bases; bases with no gene match: 1. The CDR3 consists of 14 residues. CDR1 and CDR2 from the germline V gene are MGHDK and SYGVNS.